This TCR beta chain originates from a study of blood T cell repertoires in COVID-19. Overall study: Samples taken during acute and convalescent COVID-19 were collected in the United States, Italy and Spain. The cDNA or gDNA used as material had been derived from T cells, B-cell-depleted T cells, or PBMCs.

Germline V CDR1 and CDR2: LGHNA, YNFKEQ. Deletions cut 0 bases from V and 4 bases from J, with 10 bases between. The CDR3 length is 15 residues. Per the study methods: Amplification with reference gene primers provided the estimates of nucleated cell counts. The data were produced by immunoSEQ multiplex PCR, yet TCRdb's version contains in-frame clones alone and is incomplete. V and J calls plus clone size are reproduced from that table; the DNA served to infer D and trimming. The sample has 200,000 to 250,000 clones, over 75% seen once; the top ten hold roughly 1.9%. This TCR came from a young man who had recovered from COVID-19. The rearrangement links TRBV4-2 to TRBJ1-3, with D possibly TRBD1 on 5 matching bases. The sequenced sample was peripheral blood. The CDR3 DNA reads TGTGCCAGCAGCCAAGATGTGCAGGGAGGAAACACCATATATTTT. Protein sequence: CASSQDVQGGNTIYF.